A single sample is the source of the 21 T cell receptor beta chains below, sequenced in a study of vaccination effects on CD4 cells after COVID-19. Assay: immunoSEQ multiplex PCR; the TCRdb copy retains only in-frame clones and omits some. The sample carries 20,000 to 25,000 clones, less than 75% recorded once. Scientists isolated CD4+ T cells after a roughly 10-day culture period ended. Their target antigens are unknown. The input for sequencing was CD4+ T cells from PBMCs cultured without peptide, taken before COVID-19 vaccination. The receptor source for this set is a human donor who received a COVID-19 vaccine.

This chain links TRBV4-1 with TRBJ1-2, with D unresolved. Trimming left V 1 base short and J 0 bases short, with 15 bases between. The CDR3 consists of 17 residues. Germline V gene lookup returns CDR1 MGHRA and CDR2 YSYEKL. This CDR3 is CASSQGLGERANYGYTF. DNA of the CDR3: TGCGCCAGCAGCCAAGGGTTAGGCGAACGAGCTAACTATGGCTACACCTTC.

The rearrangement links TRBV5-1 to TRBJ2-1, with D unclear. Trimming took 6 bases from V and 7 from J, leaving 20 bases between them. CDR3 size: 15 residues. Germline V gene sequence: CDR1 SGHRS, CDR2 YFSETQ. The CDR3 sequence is CASTLTSPFGNEQFF. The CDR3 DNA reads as TGCGCCAGCACCCTGACTTCCCCGTTTGGGAATGAGCAGTTCTTC.

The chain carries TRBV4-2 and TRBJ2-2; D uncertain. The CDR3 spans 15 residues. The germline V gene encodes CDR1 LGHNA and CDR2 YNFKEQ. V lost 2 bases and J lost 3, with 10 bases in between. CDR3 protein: CASSQNDVYTGELFF. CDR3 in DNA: TGTGCCAGCAGCCAAAATGACGTCTACACCGGGGAGCTGTTTTTT.

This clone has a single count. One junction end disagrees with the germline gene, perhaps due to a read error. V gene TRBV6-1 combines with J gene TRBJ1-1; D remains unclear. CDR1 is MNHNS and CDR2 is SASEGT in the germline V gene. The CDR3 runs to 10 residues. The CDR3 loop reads CASSDTEAFF. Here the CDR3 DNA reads TGTGCCAGCAGTGATACTGAGGCTTTCTTT.

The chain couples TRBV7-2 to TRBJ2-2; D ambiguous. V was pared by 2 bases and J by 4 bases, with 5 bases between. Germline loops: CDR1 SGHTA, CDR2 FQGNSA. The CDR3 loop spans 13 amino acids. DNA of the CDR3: TGTGCCAGCAGCTTATTGGGCACCGGGGAGCTGTTTTTT. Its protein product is CASSLLGTGELFF.

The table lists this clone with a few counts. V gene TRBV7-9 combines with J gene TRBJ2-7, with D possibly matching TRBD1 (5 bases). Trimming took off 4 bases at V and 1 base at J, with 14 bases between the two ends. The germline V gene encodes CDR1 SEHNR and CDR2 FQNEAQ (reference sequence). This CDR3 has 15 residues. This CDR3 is CASSSSTGPSYEQYF. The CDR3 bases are TGTGCCAGCAGCTCTTCTACAGGCCCTTCCTACGAGCAGTACTTC.

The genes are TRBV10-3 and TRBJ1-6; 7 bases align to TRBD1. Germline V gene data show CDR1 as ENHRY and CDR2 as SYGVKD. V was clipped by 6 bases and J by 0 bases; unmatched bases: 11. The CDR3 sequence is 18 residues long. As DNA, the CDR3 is TGTGCCATCAGGAACCGGGACAGTTCAAGCTCCTATAATTCACCCCTCCACTTT. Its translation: CAIRNRDSSSSYNSPLHF.

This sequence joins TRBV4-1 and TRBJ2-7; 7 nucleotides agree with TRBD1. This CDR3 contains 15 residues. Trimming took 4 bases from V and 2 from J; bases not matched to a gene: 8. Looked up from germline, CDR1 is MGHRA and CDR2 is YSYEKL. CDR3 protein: CASSRDGTGAYEQYF. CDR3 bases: TGCGCCAGCAGCCGAGACGGCACAGGGGCCTACGAGCAGTACTTC.

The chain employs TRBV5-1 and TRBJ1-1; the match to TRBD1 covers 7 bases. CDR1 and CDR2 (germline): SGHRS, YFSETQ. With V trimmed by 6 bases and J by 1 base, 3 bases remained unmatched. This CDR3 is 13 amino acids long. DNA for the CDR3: TGCGCCAGCAACCGGGACAGGAACACTGAAGCTTTCTTT. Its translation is CASNRDRNTEAFF.

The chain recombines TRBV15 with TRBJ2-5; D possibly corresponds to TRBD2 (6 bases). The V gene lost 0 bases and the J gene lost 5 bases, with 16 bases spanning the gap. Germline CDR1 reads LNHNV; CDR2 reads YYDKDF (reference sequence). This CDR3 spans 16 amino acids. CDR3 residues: CATSRERKGRLETQYF. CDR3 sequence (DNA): TGTGCCACCAGCAGAGAAAGGAAGGGGAGGTTGGAGACCCAGTACTTC.

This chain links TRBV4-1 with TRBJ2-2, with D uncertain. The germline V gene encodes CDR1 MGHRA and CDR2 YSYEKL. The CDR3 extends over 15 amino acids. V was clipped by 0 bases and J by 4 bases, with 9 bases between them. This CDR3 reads CASSQDRGFTGELFF. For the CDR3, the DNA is TGCGCCAGCAGCCAAGATCGAGGTTTCACCGGGGAGCTGTTTTTT.

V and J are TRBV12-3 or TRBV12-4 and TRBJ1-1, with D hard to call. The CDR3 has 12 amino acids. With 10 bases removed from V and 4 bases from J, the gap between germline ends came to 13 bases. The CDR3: CATSPGSTEAFF. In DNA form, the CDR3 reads TGTGCCACCTCCCCGGGGAGCACTGAAGCTTTCTTT.

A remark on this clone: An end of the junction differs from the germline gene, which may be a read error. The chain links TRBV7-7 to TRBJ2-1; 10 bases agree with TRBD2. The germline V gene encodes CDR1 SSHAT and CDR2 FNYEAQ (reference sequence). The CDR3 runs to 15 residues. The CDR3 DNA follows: TGTGCTAGCAGCCCCAGCGGGGGGGCCTACAATGAGCAGTTCTTC. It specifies CASSPSGGAYNEQFF. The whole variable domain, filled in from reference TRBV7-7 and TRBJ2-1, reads GAGVSQSPRYKVTKRGQDVTLRCDPISSHATLYWYQQALGQGPEFLTYFNYEAQPDKSGLPSDRFSAERPEGSISTLTIQRTEQRDSAMYRCASSPSGGAYNEQFFGPGTRLTVL.

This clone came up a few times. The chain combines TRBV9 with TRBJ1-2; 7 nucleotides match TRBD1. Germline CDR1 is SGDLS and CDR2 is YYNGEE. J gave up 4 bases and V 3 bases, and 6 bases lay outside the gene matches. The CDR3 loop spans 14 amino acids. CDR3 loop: CASSATGIGYGYTF. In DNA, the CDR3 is TGTGCCAGCAGCGCGACAGGGATCGGCTATGGCTACACCTTC.

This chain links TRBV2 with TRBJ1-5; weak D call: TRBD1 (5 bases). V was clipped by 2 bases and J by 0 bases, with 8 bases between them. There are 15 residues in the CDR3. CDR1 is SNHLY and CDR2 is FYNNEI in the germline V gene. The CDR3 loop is CASSERTSSNQPQHF. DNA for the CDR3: TGTGCCAGCAGTGAAAGGACATCTAGCAATCAGCCCCAGCATTTT. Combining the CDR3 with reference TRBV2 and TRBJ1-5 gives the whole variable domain EPEVTQTPSHQVTQMGQEVILRCVPISNHLYFYWYRQILGQKVEFLVSFYNNEISEKSEIFDDQFSVERPDGSNFTLKIRSTKLEDSAMYFCASSERTSSNQPQHFGDGTRLSIL.

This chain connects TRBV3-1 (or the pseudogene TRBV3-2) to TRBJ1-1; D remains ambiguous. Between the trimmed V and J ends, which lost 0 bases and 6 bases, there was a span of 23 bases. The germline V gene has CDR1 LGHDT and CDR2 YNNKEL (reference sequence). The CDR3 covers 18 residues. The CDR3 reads CASSQDGEGTVKVSEAFF. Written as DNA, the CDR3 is TGTGCCAGCAGCCAAGATGGGGAAGGAACAGTTAAAGTTTCTGAAGCTTTCTTT.

The CDR3: CASSQVVGYEQYF. Written as DNA, the CDR3 is TGTGCCAGCAGCCAAGTTGTCGGCTACGAGCAGTACTTC. The chain carries TRBV14 and TRBJ2-7, with D unresolved. This CDR3 contains 13 residues. Germline V lookup: CDR1 SGHDN, CDR2 FVKESK. V lost 1 base, J lost 3 bases, and 7 bases lay in between.

In nucleotides, the CDR3 is TGTGCCAGCAGCTCACATAGAAGGGCCACTGAAGCTTTCTTT. It codes for CASSSHRRATEAFF. The chain recombines TRBV7-9 with TRBJ1-1; D ambiguous. Germline CDR1 reads SEHNR; CDR2 reads FQNEAQ (reference sequence). This CDR3 spans 14 amino acids. The germline V and J ends were trimmed by 4 bases and 4 bases, with 13 bases remaining between them.

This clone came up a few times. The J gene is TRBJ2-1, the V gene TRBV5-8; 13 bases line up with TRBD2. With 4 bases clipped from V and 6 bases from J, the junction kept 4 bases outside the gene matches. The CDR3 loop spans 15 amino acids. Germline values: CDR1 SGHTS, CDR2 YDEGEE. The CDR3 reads CASSPGTSGTNEQFF. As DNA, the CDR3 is TGTGCCAGCAGCCCCGGGACTAGCGGGACCAATGAGCAGTTCTTC.

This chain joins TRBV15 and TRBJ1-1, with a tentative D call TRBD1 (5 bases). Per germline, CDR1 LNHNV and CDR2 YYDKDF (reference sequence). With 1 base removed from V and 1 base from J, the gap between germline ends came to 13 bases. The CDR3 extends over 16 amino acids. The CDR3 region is CATSRGRTTGNTEAFF. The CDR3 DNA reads TGTGCCACCAGCAGAGGTAGAACCACAGGGAACACTGAAGCTTTCTTT.

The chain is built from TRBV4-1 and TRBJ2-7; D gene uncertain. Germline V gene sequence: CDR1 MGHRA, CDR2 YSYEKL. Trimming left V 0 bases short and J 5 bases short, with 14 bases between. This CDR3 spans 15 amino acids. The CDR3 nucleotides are TGCGCCAGCAGCCAAGATCAACGACCTATCCACGAGCAGTACTTC. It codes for CASSQDQRPIHEQYF.